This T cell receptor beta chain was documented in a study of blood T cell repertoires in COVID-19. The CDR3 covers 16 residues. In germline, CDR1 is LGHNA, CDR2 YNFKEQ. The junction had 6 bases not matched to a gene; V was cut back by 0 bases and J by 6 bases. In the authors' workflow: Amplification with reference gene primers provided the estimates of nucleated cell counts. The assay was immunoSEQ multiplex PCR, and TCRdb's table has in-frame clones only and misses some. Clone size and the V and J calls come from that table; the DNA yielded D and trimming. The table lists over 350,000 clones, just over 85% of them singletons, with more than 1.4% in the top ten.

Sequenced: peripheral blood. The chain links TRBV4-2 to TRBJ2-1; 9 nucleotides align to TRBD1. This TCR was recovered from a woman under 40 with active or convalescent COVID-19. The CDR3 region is CASSQDLGTGSNEQFF. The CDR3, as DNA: TGTGCCAGCAGCCAAGATCTAGGGACAGGGTCCAATGAGCAGTTCTTC.